This note documents a single T cell receptor beta chain sequence. This table comes from immunoSEQ multiplex PCR, and its TCRdb copy is limited to in-frame clones, with some not included. The top ten clones hold about 4% of a sample with 250,000 or so clones, over 75% of them seen once. The data were obtained in a study of blood T cell repertoires in COVID-19. Overall study context: The cDNA or gDNA used as material had been derived from T cells, B-cell-depleted T cells, or PBMCs.

The CDR3 is 14 residues long. The V gene end was trimmed by 7 bases and the J gene end by 5 bases; junction bases not matched to a gene: 9. Germline CDR1 reads MNHEY; CDR2 reads SVGAGI. Material for sequencing was PBMCs or T cells enriched from blood (not recorded which). This clonotype was sampled from a woman aged 30 to 39 who had been exposed to COVID-19. The chain recombines TRBV6-5 with TRBJ1-2; 8 bases line up with TRBD1. The CDR3 DNA reads as TGTGCCAGCAACCCGACAGGGGAGAGATATGGCTACACCTTC. Protein product: CASNPTGERYGYTF.